This T cell receptor beta chain is drawn from a study of blood T cell repertoires in COVID-19 (TCRdb year 2020). The study in broad terms: Collaborator samples came from the United States, Italy and Spain and covered acute and convalescent phases of COVID-19. The prospective study material was composed of cDNA or gDNA derived from T cells, B-cell-depleted T cells, or PBMCs. The dataset comprised deeply sampled blood TCRbeta repertoires from subjects exposed to, actively infected with, or recovered from COVID-19. The repertoires were released in a freely available public database intended as a resource for research on the immune response to SARS-CoV-2. The samples were drawn from two sources: the first 160 participants of the ongoing ImmuneRACE study, and approximately 1,300 subjects contributed by 6 global collaborators. The sample metadata nearly always contained a de-identified subject ID, COVID-19 status, age in years and sex. Where HLA class I and class II types were available, the types were taken from metadata supplied by the sample provider, not from assay-based typing.

One collaborating source in Seattle enrolled patients while the patients were actively infected and followed the patients over time throughout the course of disease. The collaborating institutions used their own protocols to collect whole blood in K2EDTA tubes. Collaborator samples were shipped for TCRbeta analysis as frozen whole blood, isolated PBMCs, or DNA extracted from either sample type. On the study overall, not on this receptor specifically: The quantity of clinical and demographic metadata differed by source and by participant and was supplied without curation.

TCRbeta CDR3 regions were amplified from genomic DNA using the immunoSEQ Assay, a bias-controlled multiplex PCR. Per the original workflow: Nucleated cell counts per sample were estimated from amplification of reference gene primers within the assay. To quantify the absolute abundance of each unique TCRbeta CDR3 rearrangement, sequence reads were collapsed and filtered. Productive Simpson clonality was computed per sample as the square root of Simpson's diversity index over productive rearrangements. In TCRdb, the immuneACCESS table is reduced to in-frame sequences with V and J assigned. These tables do not hold every clone; where another copy was compared, an unresolved V gene accounts for under half, and the others remain unexplained. V, J and clone size were drawn from that table, and D and trimming were deduced from the DNA. This sample has a few hundred thousand clones in its table, and around 88% of those were observed once. Together, the top ten hold around 13% of the sample.

In the case of this clone: Its antigen is still unknown. No much larger clone exists at a distance of one base, and base qualities are not known.

This TCR was sampled from a woman in her fifties or sixties with COVID-19, enrolled during active disease. The sample comprised peripheral blood.

The DNA sequence reads TGTGCCAGCAGCCGAGAAGGACTAGCGGGGGCCCTTTACCCCTACGAGCAGTACTTC. It translates to CASSREGLAGALYPYEQYF. The receptor chain draws on TRBV4-2 and TRBJ2-7; 13 bases in the middle match TRBD2. Clipping removes 4 bases from V and 2 bases from J, with 14 as the unmatched junction base count. CDR1 and CDR2 are read off the germline V gene as LGHNA and YNFKEQ. The cysteine opens and the phenylalanine closes a CDR3 of 19 amino acids. Only CDR3 DNA remains: 57 bases, in frame from the first base.